This T cell receptor beta chain emerged from a study of blood T cells in healthy people across ages. The germline V gene has CDR1 SNHLY and CDR2 FYNNEI. V lost 6 bases to trimming and J lost 4 bases, with 10 bases between them. The length of the CDR3 is 12 residues. The use of a sample-barcoded 5' primer and a J-beta primer mix characterized a second PCR of roughly 7 to 11 cycles. Each cDNA molecule carried a tag from a template-switch adaptor that contained 12 random nucleotides. TCRdb processed the 5' RACE reads anew with MiXCR; each CDR3 protein has one entry. The sample lists about 1.4 million distinct CDR3 sequences; approximately 59% were seen once. Peripheral blood, about 10 milliliters per donor, was collected. Per sample, a minimum of 7 million PBMCs were isolated. This clonotype appeared a few times.

Sequencing input: blood. The sequence derives from a man younger than 35 in good health. This chain uses TRBV2 with TRBJ2-7; perhaps TRBD1 as D (6 bases). The CDR3 DNA sequence: TGTGCCAGCAGGGGGGACATTTACGAGCAGTACTTC. This translates into CASRGDIYEQYF.